This T cell receptor (beta chain) was identified during a study of early T cells in non-severe SARS-CoV-2 infection. On the study more broadly: Sequencing was performed on bulk RNA from unsorted whole blood, leaving chains unpaired.

Individual cDNA molecules received unique molecular identifiers. TCRdb itself ran the 5' RACE reads through MiXCR, one entry per CDR3 protein. The data contain approximately 84,000 distinct CDR3 sequences, just under 15% of them singletons. Findings of the study overall: In VDJdb matching, anti-spike CD8 responses were favored while private and CD4 specificities went missing.

This clonotype was found many times. What it binds is not known. The CDR3 has 14 amino acids. CDR1 is SEHNR and CDR2 is FQNEAQ in the germline V gene (reference sequence). V shed 1 base and J shed 2 bases, with 7 bases lying between them. This clonotype originated in an adult who was a healthcare worker with PCR-confirmed SARS-CoV-2 infection or an uninfected control (not recorded which). Sequenced sample: whole blood. The chain links TRBV7-9 to TRBJ2-3; D gene unclear. CDR3 amino acids: CASSLGLFTDTQYF. The CDR3 coding sequence is TGTGCCAGCAGCTTAGGACTTTTCACAGATACGCAGTATTTT.